The clone carrying this T cell receptor (beta chain) was seen repeatedly, ten times or more. This entry belongs to a study of regulatory T cells in long-lasting Graves disease. CDR3 regions were amplified by Arm-PCR using iRepertoire HTBI primers to build TCR beta libraries. One entry per CDR3 protein results from TCRdb running MiXCR on the multiplex PCR reads. The repertoire holds some 560,000 distinct CDR3 sequences, with roughly a sixth as singletons. Regarding time point: newly diagnosed GD, antithyroid drugs for less than 3 months. TCR sequences were obtained from RNA taken from PBMCs. V lost 1 base and J lost 7, with 1 base in between. The CDR3 consists of 11 residues. The germline CDR1 and CDR2 sequences are LGHDT and YNNKEL (reference sequence). This sample was shared with a second study, whose subject was T cells in Graves' hyperthyroidism and ophthalmopathy.

This chain links TRBV3-1 with TRBJ1-4; D unresolved. The sample was peripheral blood mononuclear cells (PBMCs), taken at new diagnosis, from a patient treated with antithyroid drugs. The receptor comes from a woman in her forties or fifties with Graves disease. CDR3 residues: CASSQVEKLFF. CDR3 DNA: TGTGCCAGCAGCCAAGTTGAAAAACTGTTTTTT. Filled out from reference TRBV3-1 and TRBJ1-4, the complete variable domain reads DTAVSQTPKYLVTQMGNDKSIKCEQNLGHDTMYWYKQDSKKFLKIMFSYNNKELIINETVPNRFSPKSPDKAHLNLHINSLELGDSAVYFCASSQVEKLFFGSGTQLSVL.